Listed below are T cell receptor beta chains from one sample, sequenced in a study of blood T cell repertoires in COVID-19. The assay was immunoSEQ multiplex PCR, and TCRdb's table has in-frame clones only and misses some. The sample consists of fewer than 75,000 clones, about 89% of them appearing once. Sequencing input: peripheral blood. The receptors derive from a man between 60 and 75 years old with active or convalescent COVID-19. The conserved cysteine and the conserved F or W are not part of the CDR3 here.

V,CDR3
TRBV5-5,ASSKGQPNEKLF
TRBV6-4,ASSEEGSGYSYNEQF
TRBV3-1/TRBV3-2,ASSHVNRGTYGYT
TRBV2,ASSEARSGTIFYEQY
TRBV5-5,ASSPGTGRSYEQY
TRBV30,AWSTGSNYGYT
TRBV11-2,ASSLGTGGLKDTQY
TRBV4-2,ASSQASAARGTGELF
TRBV9,ASSRTGGGETQY
TRBV7-9,ASSLAAEGGYT
TRBV18,ASSPQTGTGGTQY
TRBV9,ASSTSTSILPDTQY
TRBV5-1,ASSTGGAGSADTQY
TRBV5-1,ASSLEGGSNQPQH
TRBV15,ATSRYRDNNEQF
TRBV19,ATQNQGSTDTQY
TRBV6-2/TRBV6-3,ASSYYGIRSYEQY
TRBV24-1,ATSDLWGQIYEQY
TRBV28,ASSLDTYNEQF
TRBV5-1,ASSFAAGNTIY
TRBV6-5,ASNLQGGATGEQY
TRBV10-3,AISDPGLAGGNTGELF
TRBV21-1,ASSTRGGRESTEAF
TRBV10-1,ASSGPYYKGASGNEQF
TRBV2,ASSKDSTTNEKLF
TRBV19,ASSIGTGAQPQH
TRBV10-3,AISEENNEQY
TRBV3-1/TRBV3-2,ASSPRGTGELF
TRBV7-8,ASRQVGEQY